The T cell receptor beta chain described here comes from a study of T cell repertoires in cytomegalovirus infection. Germline loops: CDR1 LNHDA, CDR2 SQIVND (reference sequence). This CDR3 contains 16 residues. V was pared by 6 bases and J by 9 bases, with 21 bases between. Each CDR3 protein gets one entry after TCRdb re-called the reads with MiXCR. The table lists 500,000 or so distinct CDR3 sequences, approximately 15% of them singletons, with approximately 24% in the top ten. Sequenced input: CD8+ T cells from PBMCs. The chain joins TRBV19 to TRBJ1-6; D is possibly TRBD1 (6 bases). This receptor was obtained from a human donor in good health (CMV status not recorded). Some clones in this sample may be carry-over from other donors' samples. As DNA, the CDR3 is TGTGCCAGTAGCCAAGATCGCCCAGGGGCCGCTTCACCCCTCCACTTT. It encodes CASSQDRPGAASPLHF.